The 2 T cell receptor beta chains listed next were all sequenced from one sample in a study of cytomegalovirus exposure and HLA in healthy donors. The study ran its PCR with 60 Vbeta and 13 Jbeta primers. The method was immunoSEQ multiplex PCR; TCRdb's version includes in-frame clones alone and lacks a portion of them. The sample lists a few hundred thousand clones; roughly 80% were seen once. Input material: PBMCs. The receptors here all came from a man aged 25 to 40 in good health and CMV-seronegative.

The V and J genes are TRBV27 and TRBJ2-1, with TRBD2 matching 14 bases. Germline V gene lookup returns CDR1 MNHEY and CDR2 SMNVEV (reference sequence). CDR3 length: 15 residues. The trim removed 6 bases at V and 8 bases at J, leaving 6 bases unmatched. CDR3 in DNA: TGTGCCAGCAGACCCGGGACTAGCGGGGGTCATGAGCAGTTCTTC. This translates into CASRPGTSGGHEQFF.

The rearrangement uses TRBV13 and TRBJ2-3; TRBD1 matches 8 bases. This CDR3 contains 14 residues. The V gene end was trimmed by 5 bases and the J gene end by 5 bases; junction bases not matched to a gene: 6. Germline V CDR1 and CDR2: PRHDT, FYEKMQ (reference sequence). The CDR3 loop is CASSPGQGVDTQYF. DNA for the CDR3: TGTGCCAGCAGCCCAGGACAGGGAGTAGATACGCAGTATTTT. The complete variable domain, with remaining parts taken from reference TRBV13 and TRBJ2-3, reads AAGVIQSPRHLIKEKRETATLKCYPIPRHDTVYWYQQGPGQDPQFLISFYEKMQSDKGSIPDRFSAQQFSDYHSELNMSSLELGDSALYFCASSPGQGVDTQYFGPGTRLTVL.